The sample holds a few counts of the clone carrying this T cell receptor (beta chain). The CDR3 has 15 amino acids. The germline CDR1 and CDR2 sequences are SGHRS and YFSETQ. V lost 0 bases, J lost 6 bases, and 5 bases stayed unmatched. Unique molecular identifiers featured in how the TCRbeta library was prepared. TCRdb independently ran MiXCR on the PCR reads; one entry per CDR3 protein. The top ten clones hold about 4% of a sample with about 610,000 distinct CDR3 sequences, more than 9% of them seen once. The data were obtained in a study of T-cell reconstitution after alpha-beta-depleted transplantation in children.

V usage is TRBV5-1 and J usage is TRBJ2-1, with TRBD1 matching over 8 bases. Sequenced material: PBMCs from the stem cell graft donor, taken from the stem cell graft. This clonotype was obtained from a human donor who donated a stem cell graft to a child with acute myeloid leukemia. Here the CDR3 DNA reads TGCGCCAGCAGCTTGGCCTGGGACAGGCTCAATGAGCAGTTCTTC. Translating gives CASSLAWDRLNEQFF. The full variable domain, rest sourced from reference TRBV5-1 and TRBJ2-1, is KAGVTQTPRYLIKTRGQQVTLSCSPISGHRSVSWYQQTPGQGLQFLFEYFSETQRNKGNFPGRFSGRQFSNSRSEMNVSTLELGDSALYLCASSLAWDRLNEQFFGPGTRLTVL.